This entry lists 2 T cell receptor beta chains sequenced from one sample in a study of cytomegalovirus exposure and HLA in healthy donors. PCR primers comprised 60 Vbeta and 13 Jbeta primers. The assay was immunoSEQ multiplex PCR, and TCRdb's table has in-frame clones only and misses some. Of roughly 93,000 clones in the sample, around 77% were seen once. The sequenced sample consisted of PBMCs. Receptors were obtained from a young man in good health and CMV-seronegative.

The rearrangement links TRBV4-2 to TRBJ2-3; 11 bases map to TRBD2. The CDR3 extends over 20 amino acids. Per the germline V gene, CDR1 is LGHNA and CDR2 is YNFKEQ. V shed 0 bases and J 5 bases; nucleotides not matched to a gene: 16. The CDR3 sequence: CASSQESYKGLAATGDTQYF. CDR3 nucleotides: TGTGCCAGCAGCCAAGAATCATATAAGGGACTAGCGGCGACCGGAGATACGCAGTATTTT.

CDR3 in amino acids: CATSREHRGGSGNTIYF. In nucleotides, the CDR3 is TGTGCCACCAGCAGAGAGCACAGGGGGGGCTCTGGAAACACCATATATTTT. The chain combines TRBV15 with TRBJ1-3, with 8 bases that match TRBD1. The CDR3 spans 17 residues. The germline V gene encodes CDR1 LNHNV and CDR2 YYDKDF (reference sequence). Trimming removed 0 bases from V and 0 bases from J; junction bases left unmatched: 4.